This is a list of T cell receptor beta chains from one sample in a study of blood T cell repertoires in COVID-19. Measured with immunoSEQ multiplex PCR; TCRdb has only the in-frame clones, and not every one. The table has roughly 250,000 clones, about 89% seen once. Sequencing was performed on PBMCs or T cells enriched from blood (not recorded which). These receptor sequences come from a man aged 40-55 years who had recovered from COVID-19. Both conserved end residues are part of each CDR3. Fields, in order: J gene, D gene, V gene, clone size, CDR3 protein, CDR3 DNA. A D gene is named only where the DNA matches it firmly. The size of a clone is reported for some rows only, either as once, few or many, or as a class for expanded clones.

TRBJ1-1 NA TRBV14 NA CASSLRGRVRTEAFF TGTGCCAGCAGTCTACGGGGAAGGGTCAGAACTGAAGCTTTCTTT
TRBJ2-3 NA TRBV5-1 NA CASSLAGDRSTDTQYF TGCGCCAGCAGCTTGGCCGGTGACAGATCCACAGATACGCAGTATTTT
TRBJ1-5 NA TRBV6-5 many CASSYGQGKPQHF TGTGCCAGCAGTTACGGTCAGGGTAAGCCCCAGCATTTT
TRBJ1-1 TRBD1 TRBV7-3 NA CASSSVTGASEAFF TGTGCCAGCAGCTCCGTAACAGGGGCGAGTGAAGCTTTCTTT
TRBJ1-2 TRBD1 TRBV11-1 few CASSLRDRPYGYTF TGTGCCAGCAGCCTACGGGACAGGCCCTATGGCTACACCTTC
TRBJ1-5 NA TRBV7-8 NA CASSVVGQFGQPQHF TGTGCCAGCAGCGTAGTAGGACAGTTCGGTCAGCCCCAGCATTTT
TRBJ1-2 NA TRBV4-1 NA CASSQAGTGSNYGYTF TGCGCCAGCAGCCAAGCCGGGACTGGTTCTAACTATGGCTACACCTTC
TRBJ1-3 NA TRBV2 NA CASSGSAGNSGNTIYF TGTGCCAGCAGTGGATCCGCGGGTAACTCTGGAAACACCATATATTTT
TRBJ2-1 NA TRBV11-3 NA CASSFVTTNNEQFF TGTGCCAGCAGCTTCGTCACTACAAACAATGAGCAGTTCTTC
TRBJ1-1 NA TRBV6-5 NA CASSPFLNTEAFF TGTGCCAGCAGCCCCTTCCTGAACACTGAAGCTTTCTTT
TRBJ2-7 NA TRBV20-1 NA CSAGADYEQYF TGCAGTGCTGGGGCCGACTACGAGCAGTACTTC